This TCR beta chain was sequenced for a study of shared clonotypes between healthy human individuals. As concerns this clone: Its specificity is not known.

Findings of the study overall: Expectations were that clonotype sharing among donors would be affected by sequencing depth.

Over several immunoSEQ plates, each subset's genomic DNA was distributed in even portions. The protocol was immunoSEQ multiplex PCR, while the TCRdb copy is restricted to in-frame clones and leaves out a portion. Among more than 2 million clones listed, roughly 96% were seen once. After removal of 2 bases from V and 5 bases from J, the junction contained 14 bases not matched to a gene. Looked up from germline, CDR1 is SGHNT and CDR2 is YENEEA. The CDR3 runs to 17 residues. Sequenced input: naive CD4+ T cells sorted from blood. Subset defined: CD45RA+ positively selected. The clonotype was recovered from a man aged 18 to 29 in good health. The chain combines TRBV11-3 with TRBJ2-7; 8 nucleotides line up with TRBD1. The CDR3 reads CASSLNPQGGPSHEQYF. In nucleotides, the CDR3 is TGTGCCAGCAGCTTAAACCCACAGGGGGGTCCCTCTCACGAGCAGTACTTC. The full variable domain, rest sourced from reference TRBV11-3 and TRBJ2-7, is EAGVVQSPRYKIIEKKQPVAFWCNPISGHNTLYWYLQNLGQGPELLIRYENEEAVDDSQLPKDRFSAERLKGVDSTLKIQPAELGDSAVYLCASSLNPQGGPSHEQYFGPGTRLTVT.